This T cell receptor beta chain came from a study of blood T cell repertoires in COVID-19. Study details: Samples of COVID-19 (acute and convalescent) were obtained from the United States, Italy and Spain.

The CDR3 runs to 12 residues. The V gene's germline CDR1 is LNHDA and CDR2 SQIVND (reference sequence). Between the trimmed V and J ends, which lost 11 bases and 0 bases, there was a span of 8 bases. Original methodology: Amplification from reference gene primers served as the basis for estimated nucleated cell counts. TCRdb keeps only in-frame clones here, not all; method: immunoSEQ multiplex PCR. V and J calls plus clone size are reproduced from that table; the DNA served to infer D and trimming. The sample gives 140,000 or so clones, 75% to 90% of which show up once; approximately 40% is in the top ten.

Sequencing used peripheral blood. The sequence derives from a middle-aged man who had recovered from COVID-19. The V gene is TRBV19, the J gene TRBJ1-5; D uncertain. CDR3 loop: CAGGVSNQPQHF. CDR3 in DNA: TGTGCCGGCGGGGTTAGCAATCAGCCCCAGCATTTT.